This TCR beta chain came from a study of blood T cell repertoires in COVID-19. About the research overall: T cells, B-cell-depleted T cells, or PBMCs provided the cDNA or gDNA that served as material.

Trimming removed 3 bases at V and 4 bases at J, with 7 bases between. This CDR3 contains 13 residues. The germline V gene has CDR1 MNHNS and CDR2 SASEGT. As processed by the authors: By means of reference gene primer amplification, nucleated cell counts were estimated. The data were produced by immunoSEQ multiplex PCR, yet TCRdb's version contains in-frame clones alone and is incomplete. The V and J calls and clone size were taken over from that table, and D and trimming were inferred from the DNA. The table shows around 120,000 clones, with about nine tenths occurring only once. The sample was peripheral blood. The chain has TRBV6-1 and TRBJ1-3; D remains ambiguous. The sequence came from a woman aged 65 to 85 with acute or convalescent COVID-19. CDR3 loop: CASSEGPGNTIYF. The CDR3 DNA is TGTGCCAGCAGTGAGGGCCCCGGAAACACCATATATTTT.